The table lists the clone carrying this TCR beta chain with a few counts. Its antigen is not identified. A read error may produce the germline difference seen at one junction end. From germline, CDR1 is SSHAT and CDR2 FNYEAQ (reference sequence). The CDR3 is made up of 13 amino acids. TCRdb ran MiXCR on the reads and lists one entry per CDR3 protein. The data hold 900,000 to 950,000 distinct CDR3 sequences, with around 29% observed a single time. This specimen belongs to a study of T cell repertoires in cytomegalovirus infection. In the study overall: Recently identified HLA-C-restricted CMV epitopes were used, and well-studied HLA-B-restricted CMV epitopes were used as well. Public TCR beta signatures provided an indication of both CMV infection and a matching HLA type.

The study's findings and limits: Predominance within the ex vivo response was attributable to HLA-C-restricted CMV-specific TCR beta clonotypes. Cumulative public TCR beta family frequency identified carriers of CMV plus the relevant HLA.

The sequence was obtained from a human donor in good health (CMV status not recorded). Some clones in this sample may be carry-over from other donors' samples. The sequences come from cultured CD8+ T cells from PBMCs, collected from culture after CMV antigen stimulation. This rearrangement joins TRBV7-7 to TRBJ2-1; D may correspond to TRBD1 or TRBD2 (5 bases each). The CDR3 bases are TGTGCTAGCAGCTTAGTTGGGGGAAGGGAGCAGTTCTTC. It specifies CASSLVGGREQFF.